The T cell receptor (beta chain) under discussion was sequenced for a study of T cells in Graves' hyperthyroidism and ophthalmopathy. Study in general: Pretreatment peripheral blood was obtained at initial diagnosis.

Stable hyperthyroidism: no ophthalmopathy progression over 18 months of follow-up. Ten or more counts support this clonotype. TCR beta CDR3 sequences were amplified from RNA transcripts. First-round RT-PCR of the TCR CDR3 relied on the HTBI primer set. Via MiXCR, TCRdb re-called the multiplex PCR reads, giving one row per CDR3 protein. The sample records around 800,000 distinct CDR3 sequences, 35% to 45% being singletons. The CDR3 runs 13 residues. Germline V gene data show CDR1 as SQVTM and CDR2 as ANQGSEA. Trimming removed 3 bases from V and 3 bases from J, with 11 bases in between. The TCR was taken from a man younger than 35 with Graves' hyperthyroidism. The rearrangement links TRBV29-1 to TRBJ1-2; a weak D match, TRBD1 (5 bases). The sequencing sample was made of blood. CDR3 region: CSVEVPGHYGYTF. For the CDR3, the DNA is TGCAGCGTTGAGGTTCCAGGGCACTATGGCTACACCTTC.